The 20 T cell receptor beta chains in this list originate from one sample, sequenced in a study of early T cells in non-severe SARS-CoV-2 infection. TCRdb reanalysed the 5' RACE reads using MiXCR and keeps one entry per CDR3 protein. The data hold around 55,000 distinct CDR3 sequences, with around an eighth observed a single time. Sequencing was carried out using whole blood. These receptors all stem from an adult who was a healthcare worker with PCR-confirmed SARS-CoV-2 infection or an uninfected control (not recorded which).

This clonotype was detected ten times or more. V and J are TRBV7-6 and TRBJ2-3; 7 bases match TRBD1. The CDR3 contains 15 residues. Germline V gives CDR1 SGHVS, CDR2 FNYEAQ. Trimming cost V 6 bases and J 3 bases; bases outside gene matches: 9. The CDR3 is CASSSNRGVTDTQYF. CDR3 nucleotides: TGTGCCAGCAGTTCCAACAGGGGAGTAACAGATACGCAGTATTTT.

J is TRBJ1-3 and V is TRBV5-4; the D gene is possibly TRBD1 (6 bases). The germline V and J ends were trimmed by 4 bases and 0 bases, with 14 bases remaining between them. The CDR3 is made up of 16 amino acids. Per the germline V gene, CDR1 is SGHNT and CDR2 is YYREEE (reference sequence). CDR3 amino acids: CASSGGGLSSGNTIYF. CDR3 bases: TGTGCCAGCAGCGGCGGGGGCTTGAGCTCTGGAAACACCATATATTTT.

The chain couples TRBV7-9 to TRBJ2-1; D remains ambiguous. The CDR3 is 15 amino acids. Between the trimmed V and J ends, which lost 1 base and 5 bases, there was a span of 12 bases. CDR1 is SEHNR, CDR2 FQNEAQ, per germline (reference sequence). The CDR3 protein is CASSLDRSRDNEQFF. CDR3 nucleotide sequence: TGTGCCAGCAGCTTAGACCGGAGTAGGGACAATGAGCAGTTCTTC.

Turning to this clonotype: At one end, the junction sequence differs from germline, possibly due to a read error. The chain joins TRBV18 to TRBJ2-7; 11 bases are shared with TRBD2. The CDR3 length is 15 residues. Germline lookup yields CDR1 KGHSH and CDR2 LQKENI. The CDR3 protein is CACSPLAGGPNEQYF. In nucleotides, the CDR3 is TGTGCCTGCTCACCATTAGCGGGAGGGCCAAACGAGCAGTACTTC.

This clonotype occurred many times. The genes are TRBV4-1 and TRBJ2-3; 10 nucleotides align to TRBD2. This CDR3 contains 19 residues. From germline, CDR1 is MGHRA and CDR2 YSYEKL. The trim removed 0 bases at V and 4 bases at J, leaving 13 bases unmatched. This CDR3 reads CASSQDGRTSGVRADTQYF. DNA of the CDR3: TGCGCCAGCAGCCAAGATGGGCGGACTAGCGGAGTCCGGGCAGATACGCAGTATTTT.

This clonotype has only a few counts. The V gene is TRBV3-1, the J gene TRBJ2-3; D not resolved. Germline V gives CDR1 LGHDT, CDR2 YNNKEL (reference sequence). The CDR3 totals 14 residues. V shed 1 base and J shed 2 bases, with 7 bases lying between them. CDR3 sequence (DNA): TGTGCCAGCAGCCAAGTGATCTACACAGATACGCAGTATTTT. Amino acids: CASSQVIYTDTQYF.

This clonotype was seen at least ten times. This chain uses TRBV28 with TRBJ2-7; 7 bases are a match to TRBD2. CDR1 is MDHEN, CDR2 SYDVKM, per germline. The CDR3 length is 12 residues. CDR3 protein: CAASGTSYEQYF. Here the CDR3 DNA reads TGTGCTGCAAGCGGGACCTCGTACGAGCAGTACTTC.

The chain couples TRBV18 to TRBJ1-2; no clear D. The germline gives CDR1 KGHSH, CDR2 LQKENI. The length of the CDR3 is 15 residues. V shed 6 bases and J shed 5 bases, with 19 bases lying between them. DNA for the CDR3: TGTGCCAGCTCCCCGGGCGGAGAACACTATTATGGCTACACCTTC. Its translation is CASSPGGEHYYGYTF.

The chain combines TRBV12-3 or TRBV12-4 with TRBJ2-3; D perhaps matches TRBD2 (6 bases). Trimming shortened V by 5 bases and J by 2 bases, and 11 bases separated the two germline ends. This CDR3 spans 14 amino acids. CDR3 loop: CASSLGGSTDTQYF. The CDR3 DNA reads TGTGCCAGCAGTCTCGGGGGTTCCACAGATACGCAGTATTTT.

The CDR3: CASSHEGNTEAFF. CDR3 coding DNA: TGCGCCAGCAGCCATGAAGGGAACACTGAAGCTTTCTTT. This chain joins TRBV5-1 and TRBJ1-1, with D unresolved. The germline gives CDR1 SGHRS, CDR2 YFSETQ. The CDR3 is made up of 13 amino acids. The ends were cut back, 4 bases at V and 1 base at J, with 8 bases in the middle.

This clonotype was seen repeatedly, ten times or more. The J gene is TRBJ2-1, the V gene TRBV29-1; D is undetermined. The germline gives CDR1 SQVTM, CDR2 ANQGSEA. This CDR3 is built from 15 residues. Here the CDR3 reads CSDGDGVLSYNEQFF. Here the CDR3 DNA reads TGCAGTGACGGAGACGGAGTCCTCTCCTACAATGAGCAGTTCTTC.

The chain couples TRBV7-2 to TRBJ1-5; D is unresolved. From germline, CDR1 is SGHTA and CDR2 FQGNSA. The CDR3 has 14 amino acids. Trimming pared 5 bases from V and 5 bases from J, leaving 13 bases between. The CDR3: CASSLGLGYQPQHF. The CDR3, as DNA: TGTGCCAGCAGCCTGGGATTGGGATATCAGCCCCAGCATTTT.

This clonotype was seen many times. The J gene is TRBJ2-5, the V gene TRBV7-9; a weak D match, TRBD1 (5 bases). The germline CDR1 and CDR2 sequences are SEHNR and FQNEAQ (reference sequence). V lost 2 bases and J lost 4, with 8 bases in between. CDR3 length: 13 residues. The CDR3 DNA follows: TGTGCCAGCAGCTTATCGACAGCAGAGACCCAGTACTTC. Its translation: CASSLSTAETQYF. The variable domain in full, completed from reference TRBV7-9 and TRBJ2-5, reads DTGVSQNPRHKITKRGQNVTFRCDPISEHNRLYWYRQTLGQGPEFLTYFQNEAQLEKSRLLSDRFSAERPKGSFSTLEIQRTEQGDSAMYLCASSLSTAETQYFGPGTRLLVL.

V and J are TRBV7-9 and TRBJ2-3; D is uncertain. Trimming removed 4 bases from V and 2 bases from J, with 4 bases in between. The CDR3 has 12 residues. Germline CDR1 SEHNR, CDR2 FQNEAQ (reference sequence). CDR3 protein: CASSSFTDTQYF. The CDR3 DNA reads TGTGCCAGCAGCTCTTTCACAGATACGCAGTATTTT.

This rearrangement joins TRBV28 to TRBJ2-1; D perhaps matches TRBD2 (5 bases). V was clipped by 8 bases and J by 6 bases, with 8 bases between them. The CDR3 spans 11 residues. Germline V gene lookup returns CDR1 MDHEN and CDR2 SYDVKM. CDR3 DNA sequence: TGTGCCAGCGGCGGGTTCAATGAGCAGTTCTTC. Translated, it gives CASGGFNEQFF.

This clonotype was found a few times. Written as DNA, the CDR3 is TGTGCCAGCAAGGGACAGCCCTACGGTGAGCAGTTCTTC. It translates to CASKGQPYGEQFF. This chain joins TRBV6-1 and TRBJ2-1, with 7 bases aligning to TRBD1. This CDR3 has 13 residues. Germline loops: CDR1 MNHNS, CDR2 SASEGT. The junction had 9 bases not matched to a gene; V was cut back by 7 bases and J by 9 bases.

The chain links TRBV7-2 to TRBJ2-5; D is uncertain. This CDR3 has 16 residues. The V gene lost 4 bases and the J gene lost 0 bases, with 15 bases spanning the gap. Per the germline V gene, CDR1 is SGHTA and CDR2 is FQGNSA. The CDR3 sequence is CASSSNARANQETQYF. CDR3 DNA: TGTGCCAGCAGCTCTAACGCCCGCGCCAACCAAGAGACCCAGTACTTC.

This clonotype was seen a few times. V is TRBV2 and J is TRBJ2-3, with 9 bases aligning to TRBD2. Germline V gene sequence: CDR1 SNHLY, CDR2 FYNNEI. V lost 4 bases and J lost 7; bases outside the gene matches: 6. This CDR3 spans 14 amino acids. The CDR3 DNA reads as TGTGCCAGCAGTGGACCTAGCGGGACACATACGCAGTATTTT. It translates to CASSGPSGTHTQYF. Full variable domain (missing parts from reference TRBV2 and TRBJ2-3): EPEVTQTPSHQVTQMGQEVILRCVPISNHLYFYWYRQILGQKVEFLVSFYNNEISEKSEIFDDQFSVERPDGSNFTLKIRSTKLEDSAMYFCASSGPSGTHTQYFGPGTRLTVL.

This clonotype has only a few counts. V is TRBV9 and J is TRBJ2-6; D unclear. Germline values: CDR1 SGDLS, CDR2 YYNGEE. V lost 4 bases to trimming and J lost 4 bases, with 9 bases between them. The length of the CDR3 is 14 residues. The CDR3 region has the DNA TGTGCCAGCAGCCAGAGCGAGGGGGCCAACGTCCTGACTTTC. Amino acid sequence: CASSQSEGANVLTF.

This CDR3 reads CASSLATAKNTEAFF. CDR3 DNA sequence: TGCGCCAGCAGCTTGGCGACGGCTAAGAACACTGAAGCTTTCTTT. V gene TRBV5-1 combines with J gene TRBJ1-1, with D uncertain. Germline V gives CDR1 SGHRS, CDR2 YFSETQ. The CDR3 runs to 15 residues. V lost 0 bases and J lost 1, with 10 bases in between.